Below are 6 T cell receptor beta chains sequenced from a single sample in a study of identical twins (dated by TCRdb to about 2016). The library was prepared using 5' RACE. Sequencing instrument: Illumina HiSeq 2000. TCRdb cleaned the public reads at Q25 with fastp, built clones with MiXCR and kept in-frame beta chains. Every distinct CDR3 protein forms one entry, paired with its most common genes and DNA. This sample holds about 240,000 distinct CDR3 sequences; about 10% were observed only once. About a tenth of the sample lies in the top ten. Sequencing was carried out using memory T cells sorted from blood. The cell subset or site label corresponds to: CD45RO+ enriched T cells. These receptor sequences come from a man in his fifties or sixties in good health.

CDR3 nucleotides: TGTGCCAGCAGTTACAGGGACGACACTGAAGCTTTCTTT. Translation: CASSYRDDTEAFF. The chain recombines TRBV27 with TRBJ1-1; D is perhaps TRBD1 (6 bases). Germline CDR1 is MNHEY and CDR2 is SMNVEV (reference sequence). The CDR3 consists of 13 residues. Between the trimmed V and J ends, which lost 4 bases and 3 bases, there was a span of 9 bases.

This clonotype has a handful of counts. The chain couples TRBV6-2 or TRBV6-3 to TRBJ1-1; D is perhaps TRBD1 (6 bases). Germline V lookup: CDR1 MNHEY, CDR2 SVGEGT. Trimming took 7 bases from V and 7 from J, leaving 16 bases between them. CDR3 length: 13 amino acids. The CDR3 region has the DNA TGTGCCAGCAACCGAAGACAGGAGGGTGAAGCTTTCTTT. Its translation: CASNRRQEGEAFF.

This clonotype occurred many times. This rearrangement joins TRBV7-9 to TRBJ2-6, with a possible D match to TRBD2 (6 bases). The CDR3 has 20 residues. The V gene lost 6 bases and the J gene lost 2 bases, with 26 bases spanning the gap. Germline lookup yields CDR1 SEHNR and CDR2 FQNEAQ (reference sequence). The CDR3 loop reads CASSPPGLPSLAPGANVLTF. The CDR3 bases are TGTGCCAGCAGTCCGCCGGGACTTCCTTCTCTGGCTCCTGGGGCCAACGTCCTGACTTTC.

This clonotype was detected only a few times. This chain uses TRBV4-3 with TRBJ2-1; 7 bases fit TRBD1. This CDR3 has 14 residues. CDR1 and CDR2 (germline): LGHNA, YSLEER. V shed 2 bases and J 9 bases; nucleotides not matched to a gene: 7. For the CDR3, the DNA is TGCGCCAGCAGCCAACAACAGGGGTACGGTGAGCAGTTCTTC. Encoded protein: CASSQQQGYGEQFF.

The rearrangement joins TRBV6-5 to TRBJ2-2, with 10 bases lining up with TRBD1. Per germline, CDR1 MNHEY and CDR2 SVGAGI. The length of the CDR3 is 17 residues. The junction had 14 bases not matched to a gene; V was cut back by 0 bases and J by 13 bases. The CDR3 here is CASSYSRDRGLSLGLFF. Written as DNA, the CDR3 is TGTGCCAGCAGTTACTCGAGGGACAGGGGCCTTTCTTTGGGGCTGTTTTTT.

This clonotype has at least ten counts. V usage is TRBV20-1 and J usage is TRBJ1-6; 10 positions agree with TRBD1. V lost 6 bases and J lost 10; bases outside the gene matches: 12. The CDR3 runs to 15 residues. Germline CDR1 and CDR2: DFQATT and SNEGSKA (reference sequence). The CDR3 nucleotides are TGCAGTGCCCGACCCCGGGACAGGGGTCGATCACCCCTCCACTTT. It specifies CSARPRDRGRSPLHF.